This paragraph reports one TCR beta chain. As yet, its antigen is unknown. Germline assignment: CDR1 SQVTM and CDR2 ANQGSEA. V lost 0 bases, J lost 4 bases, and 11 bases lay in between. The CDR3 has 14 amino acids. This record comes from a study of cytomegalovirus exposure and HLA in healthy donors. Use of 60 Vbeta and 13 Jbeta primers characterized the PCR. Method: immunoSEQ multiplex PCR; TCRdb's copy keeps in-frame clones and lacks some. Among about 150,000 clones, 65% to 85% were seen once, and the ten largest hold 3.5% to 5.5%. The study's findings and limits: Presence/absence analyses treated sequencing depth as roughly uniform across donors.

This chain links TRBV29-1 with TRBJ2-3; tentative D call: TRBD2 (5 bases). This TCR derives from a woman between 40 and 50 years old in good health and CMV-seropositive. The sequenced sample consisted of PBMCs. The CDR3 region has the DNA TGCAGCGTTGAAGATGGCGCGGGCGCAGATACGCAGTATTTT. Its translation: CSVEDGAGADTQYF.